This entry features one T cell receptor (beta chain) sequence. Whether given at about 4 or about 12 weeks, second doses were pooled. The V gene's germline CDR1 is KGHSH and CDR2 LQKENI. V was cut by 3 bases and J by 5 bases, with 16 bases left in between. There are 15 residues in the CDR3. The source of the sample is a study of T cell responses to AZD1222 COVID-19 vaccine. Sequencing was performed with immunoSEQ multiplex PCR; in TCRdb, only in-frame clones are kept and a portion is missing. Of fewer than 200,000 clones listed, approximately 90% were seen once; the top ten hold 25% to 30%. The rearrangement joins TRBV18 to TRBJ1-1; TRBD1 might be the D (5 bases). The sample here was peripheral blood, taken 28 days after the second AZD1222 dose. The receptor was derived from an adult who received the AZD1222 COVID-19 vaccine. The CDR3 spells CASSPRAQGRTEAFF. The CDR3 DNA follows: TGTGCCAGCTCACCCCGGGCCCAGGGACGGACTGAAGCTTTCTTT.